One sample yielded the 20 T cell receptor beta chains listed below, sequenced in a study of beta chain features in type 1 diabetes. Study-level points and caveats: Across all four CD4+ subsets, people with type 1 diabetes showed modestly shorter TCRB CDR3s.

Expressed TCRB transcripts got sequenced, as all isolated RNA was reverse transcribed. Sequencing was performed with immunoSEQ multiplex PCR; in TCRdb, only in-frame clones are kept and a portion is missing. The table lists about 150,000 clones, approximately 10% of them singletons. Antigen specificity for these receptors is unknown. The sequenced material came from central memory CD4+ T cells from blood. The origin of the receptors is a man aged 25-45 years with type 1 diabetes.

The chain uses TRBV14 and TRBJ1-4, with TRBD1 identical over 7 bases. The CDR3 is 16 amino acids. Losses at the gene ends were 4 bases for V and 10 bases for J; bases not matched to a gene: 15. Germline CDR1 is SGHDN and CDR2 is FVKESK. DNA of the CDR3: TGTGCCAGCAGCCCCTTAACTTCAGGGGGAGGAGGAAAACTGTTTTTT. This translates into CASSPLTSGGGGKLFF. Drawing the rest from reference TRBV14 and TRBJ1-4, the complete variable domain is EAGVTQFPSHSVIEKGQTVTLRCDPISGHDNLYWYRRVMGKEIKFLLHFVKESKQDESGMPNNRFLAERTGGTYSTLKVQPAELEDSGVYFCASSPLTSGGGGKLFFGSGTQLSVL.

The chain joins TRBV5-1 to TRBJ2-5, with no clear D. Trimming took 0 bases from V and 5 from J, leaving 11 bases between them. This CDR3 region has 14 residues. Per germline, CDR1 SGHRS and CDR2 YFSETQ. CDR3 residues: CASSLGSPRETQYF. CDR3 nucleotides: TGCGCCAGCAGCTTGGGTTCCCCCCGGGAGACCCAGTACTTC.

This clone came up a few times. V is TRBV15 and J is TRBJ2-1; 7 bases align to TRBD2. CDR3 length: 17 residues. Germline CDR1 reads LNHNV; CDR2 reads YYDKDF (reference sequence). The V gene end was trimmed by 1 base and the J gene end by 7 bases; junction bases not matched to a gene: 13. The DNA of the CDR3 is TGTGCCACCAGCAGAGGGGGTGGGGGAGGGCCTAAGAATGAGCAGTTCTTC. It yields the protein CATSRGGGGGPKNEQFF.

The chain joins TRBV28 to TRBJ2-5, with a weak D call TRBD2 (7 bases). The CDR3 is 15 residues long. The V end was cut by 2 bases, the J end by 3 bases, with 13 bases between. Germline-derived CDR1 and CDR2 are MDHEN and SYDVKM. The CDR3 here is CASSLGGAGEETQYF. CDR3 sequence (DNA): TGTGCCAGCAGTTTAGGGGGGGCGGGAGAAGAGACCCAGTACTTC.

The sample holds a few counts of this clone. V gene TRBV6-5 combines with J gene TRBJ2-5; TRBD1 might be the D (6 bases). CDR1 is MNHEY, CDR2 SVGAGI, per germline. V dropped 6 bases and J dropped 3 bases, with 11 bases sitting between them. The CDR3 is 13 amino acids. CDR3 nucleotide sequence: TGTGCCAGCAGACAAAACAGGGAAGAGACCCAGTACTTC. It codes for CASRQNREETQYF.

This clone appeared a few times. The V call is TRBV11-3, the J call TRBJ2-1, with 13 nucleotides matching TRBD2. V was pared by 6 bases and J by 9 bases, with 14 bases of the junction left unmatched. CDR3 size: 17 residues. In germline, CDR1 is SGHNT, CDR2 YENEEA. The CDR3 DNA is TGTGCCAGCAGTACCCCTCGGACTAGCGGGAGTACTAGTGAGCAGTTCTTC. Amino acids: CASSTPRTSGSTSEQFF.

CDR3 nucleotide sequence: TGTGCCAGCAGCTTGGGGACTAGACCTACGTACGAGCAGTACTTC. This gives the protein CASSLGTRPTYEQYF. The gene calls are TRBV5-6 and TRBJ2-7; 7 positions agree with TRBD2. Losses at the gene ends were 0 bases for V and 4 bases for J; bases not matched to a gene: 7. This CDR3 comprises 15 residues. The germline CDR1 and CDR2 sequences are SGHDT and YYEEEE. Full variable domain (outside the CDR3, taken from reference TRBV5-6 and TRBJ2-7): DAGVTQSPTHLIKTRGQQVTLRCSPKSGHDTVSWYQQALGQGPQFIFQYYEEEERQRGNFPDRFSGHQFPNYSSELNVNALLLGDSALYLCASSLGTRPTYEQYFGPGTRLTVT.

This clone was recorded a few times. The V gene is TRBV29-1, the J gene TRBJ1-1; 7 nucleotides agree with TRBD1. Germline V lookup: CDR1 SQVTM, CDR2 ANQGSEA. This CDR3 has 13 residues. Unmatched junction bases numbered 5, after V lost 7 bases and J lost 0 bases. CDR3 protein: CSATGSMNTEAFF. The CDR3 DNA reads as TGCAGCGCGACAGGGAGCATGAACACTGAAGCTTTCTTT.

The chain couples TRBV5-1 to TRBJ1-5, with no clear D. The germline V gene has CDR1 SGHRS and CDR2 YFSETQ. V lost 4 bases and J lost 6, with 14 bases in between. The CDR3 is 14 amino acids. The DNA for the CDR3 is TGCGCCAGCAGCCCCGGCGAGGCGGTTCAGCCCCAGCATTTT. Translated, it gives CASSPGEAVQPQHF. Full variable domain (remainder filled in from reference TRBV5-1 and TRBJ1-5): KAGVTQTPRYLIKTRGQQVTLSCSPISGHRSVSWYQQTPGQGLQFLFEYFSETQRNKGNFPGRFSGRQFSNSRSEMNVSTLELGDSALYLCASSPGEAVQPQHFGDGTRLSIL.

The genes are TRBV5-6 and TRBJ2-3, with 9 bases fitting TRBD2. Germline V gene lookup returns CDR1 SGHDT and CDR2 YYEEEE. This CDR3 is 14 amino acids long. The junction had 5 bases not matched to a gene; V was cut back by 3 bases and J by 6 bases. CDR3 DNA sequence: TGTGCCAGCAGCTCGGGACTAGCTGGGGATACGCAGTATTTT. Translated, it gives CASSSGLAGDTQYF.

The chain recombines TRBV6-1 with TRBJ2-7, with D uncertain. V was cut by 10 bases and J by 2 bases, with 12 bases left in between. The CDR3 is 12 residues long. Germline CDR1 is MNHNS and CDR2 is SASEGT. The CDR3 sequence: CATLRGTYEQYF. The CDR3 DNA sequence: TGTGCCACCCTTAGAGGTACCTACGAGCAGTACTTC.

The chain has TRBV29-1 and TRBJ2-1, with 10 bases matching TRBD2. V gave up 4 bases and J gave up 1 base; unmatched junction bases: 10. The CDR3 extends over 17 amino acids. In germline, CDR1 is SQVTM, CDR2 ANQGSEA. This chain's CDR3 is CSVGEVAGGHSYNEQFF. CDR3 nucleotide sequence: TGCAGCGTTGGGGAGGTAGCGGGAGGTCATTCCTACAATGAGCAGTTCTTC.

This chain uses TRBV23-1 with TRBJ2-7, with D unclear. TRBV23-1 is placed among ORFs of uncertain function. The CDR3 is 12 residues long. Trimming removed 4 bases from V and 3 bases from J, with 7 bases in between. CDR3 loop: CASSLGDYEQYF. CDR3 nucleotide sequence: TGCGCCAGCAGTCTCGGTGACTACGAGCAGTACTTC.

CDR3 in DNA: TGTGCCAGTAGTAGAGCGCGGTCCTACAATGAGCAGTTCTTC. It codes for CASSRARSYNEQFF. The chain is built from TRBV19 and TRBJ2-1, with D unclear. The CDR3 runs 14 residues. V shed 4 bases and J shed 1 base, with 8 bases lying between them. The germline V gene encodes CDR1 LNHDA and CDR2 SQIVND (reference sequence).

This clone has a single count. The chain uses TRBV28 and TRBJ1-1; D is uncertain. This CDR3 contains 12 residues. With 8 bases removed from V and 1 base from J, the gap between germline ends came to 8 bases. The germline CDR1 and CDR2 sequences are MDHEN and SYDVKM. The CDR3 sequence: CASYIRNTEAFF. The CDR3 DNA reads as TGTGCCAGCTATATCAGGAACACTGAAGCTTTCTTT.

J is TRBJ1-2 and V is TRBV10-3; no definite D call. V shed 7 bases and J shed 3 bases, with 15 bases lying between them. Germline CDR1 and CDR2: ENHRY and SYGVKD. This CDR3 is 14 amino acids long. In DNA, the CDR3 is TGTGCCATCACCTCAACCCCGGGAGACTATGGCTACACCTTC. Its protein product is CAITSTPGDYGYTF.

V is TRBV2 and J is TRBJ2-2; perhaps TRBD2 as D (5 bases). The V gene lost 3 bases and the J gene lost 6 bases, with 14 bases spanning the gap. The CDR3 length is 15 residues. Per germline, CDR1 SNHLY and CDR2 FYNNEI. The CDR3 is CASSEVAAGAGELFF. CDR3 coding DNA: TGTGCCAGCAGTGAGGTTGCGGCGGGTGCCGGGGAGCTGTTTTTT.

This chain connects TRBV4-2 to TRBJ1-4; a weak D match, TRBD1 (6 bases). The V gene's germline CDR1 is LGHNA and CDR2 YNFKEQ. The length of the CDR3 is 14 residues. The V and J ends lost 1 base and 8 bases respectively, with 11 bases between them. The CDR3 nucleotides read TGTGCCAGCAGCCAAGGGGACATTTCGGAAAAACTGTTTTTT. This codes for CASSQGDISEKLFF.

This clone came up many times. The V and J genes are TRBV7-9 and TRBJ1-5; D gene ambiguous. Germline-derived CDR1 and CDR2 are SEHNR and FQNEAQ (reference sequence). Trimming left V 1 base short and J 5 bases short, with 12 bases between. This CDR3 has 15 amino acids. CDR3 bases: TGTGCCAGCAGCTTAGGACTGTCCAAAGATCAGCCCCAGCATTTT. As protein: CASSLGLSKDQPQHF.

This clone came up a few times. The CDR3 protein is CASFSGLAGAETQYF. CDR3 DNA: TGTGCCAGCTTCTCGGGACTAGCGGGAGCTGAGACCCAGTACTTC. This chain uses TRBV6-1 with TRBJ2-5; 14 bases agree with TRBD2. The CDR3 runs to 15 residues. In germline, CDR1 is MNHNS, CDR2 SASEGT. The trim removed 8 bases at V and 5 bases at J, leaving 7 bases unmatched.